Following are 24 T cell receptor beta chains from one sample sequenced in a study of T-cell memory formation after mild COVID-19. Via MiXCR, TCRdb re-called the 5' RACE reads, giving one row per CDR3 protein. The data hold hundreds of thousands of distinct CDR3 sequences, with roughly 20% observed a single time. Sample: PBMCs or a T cell subset sorted from them (not recorded which). Source of these receptors: an adult woman who had mild COVID-19 (a few samples of this study predate the infection). Cell type and time point are not known.

The chain uses TRBV12-3 or TRBV12-4 and TRBJ2-1; 8 bases match TRBD2. The V gene end was trimmed by 3 bases and the J gene end by 6 bases; junction bases not matched to a gene: 7. The CDR3 extends over 15 amino acids. Here the CDR3 reads CASSFRTGGPNEQFF. The CDR3 region has the DNA TGTGCCAGCAGTTTTAGGACGGGGGGGCCCAATGAGCAGTTCTTC.

This chain connects TRBV6-2 or TRBV6-3 to TRBJ2-2; 8 bases align to TRBD2. CDR3 length: 15 amino acids. Losses at the gene ends were 6 bases for V and 1 base for J; bases not matched to a gene: 4. Germline CDR1 MNHEY, CDR2 SVGEGT. In DNA form, the CDR3 reads TGTGCCAGCAGCCGACTAGCGATGAACACCGGGGAGCTGTTTTTT. Translation gives CASSRLAMNTGELFF.

The genes are TRBV10-3 and TRBJ1-3; possibly TRBD1 for D (5 bases). V dropped 11 bases and J dropped 0 bases, with 11 bases sitting between them. Germline CDR1 is ENHRY and CDR2 is SYGVKD. The CDR3 consists of 13 residues. In DNA, the CDR3 is TGTGCCTCACAGGAAACCTCTGGAAACACCATATATTTT. The encoded protein is CASQETSGNTIYF.

The J gene is TRBJ2-4, the V gene TRBV30, with D tentatively TRBD1 (6 bases). Germline CDR1 is GTSNPN and CDR2 is SVGIG (reference sequence). Trimming pared 3 bases from V and 4 bases from J, leaving 10 bases between. CDR3 length equals 13 residues. CDR3 amino acids: CAWSVQGKNIQYF. The CDR3 bases are TGTGCCTGGAGCGTCCAGGGGAAAAACATTCAGTACTTC. The complete variable domain, with remaining parts taken from reference TRBV30 and TRBJ2-4, reads SQTIHQWPATLVQPVGSPLSLECTVEGTSNPNLYWYRQAAGRGLQLLFYSVGIGQISSEVPQNLSASRPQDRQFILSSKKLLLSDSGFYLCAWSVQGKNIQYFGAGTRLSVL.

About this clonotype: One end of the junction varies from germline; a read error may be responsible. This sequence joins TRBV5-5 and TRBJ2-1, with D maybe TRBD2 (6 bases). This CDR3 contains 16 residues. Germline lookup yields CDR1 SGHKS and CDR2 YYEKEE (reference sequence). The CDR3 loop reads CASTLGPGVTYNEQFF. CDR3 coding DNA: TGTGCCAGCACCTTGGGGCCGGGGGTGACCTACAATGAGCAGTTCTTC.

The chain carries TRBV4-2 and TRBJ2-7; 14 nucleotides align to TRBD2. CDR1 is LGHNA and CDR2 is YNFKEQ in the germline V gene. V was clipped by 7 bases and J by 6 bases; unmatched bases: 11. The CDR3 has 16 residues. The CDR3 loop reads CASNARLAGGPGEQYF. In DNA, the CDR3 is TGTGCCAGCAACGCCCGACTAGCGGGGGGGCCCGGCGAGCAGTACTTC.

This clonotype came up a few times. CDR3 DNA: TGTGCCACCAGTGGCAGGGGTGGAACTGAAGCTTTCTTT. Protein sequence: CATSGRGGTEAFF. The V gene is TRBV24-1, the J gene TRBJ1-1; D perhaps matches TRBD1 (6 bases). Germline values: CDR1 KGHDR, CDR2 SFDVKD. Trimming pared 5 bases from V and 5 bases from J, leaving 11 bases between. This CDR3 is 13 amino acids long.

This clonotype was counted many times. The CDR3 nucleotides are TGCAGTGCTAGTGGACAGGGAGGAGCCAAAAACATTCAGTACTTC. This encodes CSASGQGGAKNIQYF. The chain is built from TRBV20-1 and TRBJ2-4; 8 bases align to TRBD1. V shed 3 bases and J 0 bases; nucleotides not matched to a gene: 4. Germline V gene lookup returns CDR1 DFQATT and CDR2 SNEGSKA (reference sequence). This CDR3 has 15 residues.

There are a few counts of this clonotype. J is TRBJ2-5 and V is TRBV3-1; D is undetermined. The CDR3 is 15 residues long. Germline CDR1 is LGHDT and CDR2 is YNNKEL (reference sequence). The ends were cut back, 5 bases at V and 1 base at J, with 14 bases in the middle. The CDR3, as DNA: TGTGCCAGCAGCGGGCCATCCAGAGTCCAAGAGACCCAGTACTTC. The encoded protein is CASSGPSRVQETQYF.

CDR3 DNA sequence: TGTGCCAGCAGTTACTCGACTAGCCGGAACTACGAGCAGTACTTC. Its protein is CASSYSTSRNYEQYF. This chain links TRBV6-6 with TRBJ2-7; 7 bases are a match to TRBD2. CDR3 length equals 15 residues. Germline V lookup: CDR1 MNHNY, CDR2 SVGAGI (reference sequence). The junction had 5 bases not matched to a gene; V was cut back by 0 bases and J by 3 bases.

This clonotype was detected only a few times. The J gene is TRBJ2-3, the V gene TRBV24-1; a weak D match, TRBD2 (5 bases). This CDR3 region has 13 residues. Germline assignment: CDR1 KGHDR and CDR2 SFDVKD. V lost 10 bases, J lost 2 bases, and 12 bases lay in between. The CDR3 sequence: CATGSGITDTQYF. CDR3 nucleotides: TGTGCCACGGGGAGCGGAATCACAGATACGCAGTATTTT.

V gene TRBV24-1 combines with J gene TRBJ2-1; 12 bases match TRBD2. The germline CDR1 and CDR2 sequences are KGHDR and SFDVKD. The CDR3 loop spans 17 amino acids. Germline trimming cut 3 bases from V and 2 bases from J; bases unmatched to any gene: 4. The CDR3 protein is CATSDPGTSGPYNEQFF. For the CDR3, the DNA is TGTGCCACCAGTGATCCCGGGACTAGCGGGCCCTACAATGAGCAGTTCTTC.

J is TRBJ2-7 and V is TRBV21-1; the table gives TRBD1 as D, unverified against the DNA. TRBV21-1 counts as a pseudogene. The CDR3 loop spans 15 amino acids. The CDR3 loop reads CASSKVTGLLYEQYF. The CDR3 region has the DNA TGTGCCAGCAGCAAAGTTACAGGGTTACTGTACGAGCAGTACTTC.

The rearrangement links TRBV5-1 to TRBJ2-7; the match to TRBD1 covers 8 bases. Unmatched junction bases numbered 5, after V lost 0 bases and J lost 6 bases. Germline CDR1 and CDR2: SGHRS and YFSETQ. The CDR3 length is 14 residues. As DNA, the CDR3 is TGCGCCAGCAGCTTGGGGGGGACAGGTTCCGAGCAGTACTTC. This translates into CASSLGGTGSEQYF.

This clonotype showed up just a few times. The rearrangement uses TRBV20-1 and TRBJ2-7; unclear D gene. This CDR3 contains 16 residues. CDR1 and CDR2 from the germline V gene are DFQATT and SNEGSKA (reference sequence). Trimming removed 0 bases from V and 0 bases from J, with 15 bases in between. CDR3 residues: CSARDGTQVSSYEQYF. The DNA of the CDR3 is TGCAGTGCTAGAGATGGCACCCAGGTTTCCTCCTACGAGCAGTACTTC.

In this sample, this clonotype turned up many times. The chain employs TRBV3-1 and TRBJ2-4; 7 nucleotides agree with TRBD2. CDR1 and CDR2 from the germline V gene are LGHDT and YNNKEL (reference sequence). V lost 4 bases to trimming and J lost 0 bases; unmatched junction nucleotides: 12. This CDR3 is built from 18 residues. As DNA, the CDR3 is TGTGCCAGCAGCCCCGGCGTGTGGGGGGGGGTAGCCAAAAACATTCAGTACTTC. Its translation: CASSPGVWGGVAKNIQYF.

This clonotype was seen a few times. This chain uses TRBV5-6 with TRBJ2-5; D uncertain. This CDR3 contains 16 residues. Trimming took off 0 bases at V and 2 bases at J, with 14 bases between the two ends. Germline-derived CDR1 and CDR2 are SGHDT and YYEEEE. Here the CDR3 DNA reads TGTGCCAGCAGCTTGGTGAAGTTCCTACTTCAAGAGACCCAGTACTTC. Translating gives CASSLVKFLLQETQYF.

The chain combines TRBV2 with TRBJ1-2; no firm D call. Trimming removed 6 bases from V and 6 bases from J, with 11 bases in between. This CDR3 spans 12 amino acids. The germline CDR1 and CDR2 sequences are SNHLY and FYNNEI. CDR3 in DNA: TGTGCCAGCAGGCGGATGGTTAATGGCTACACCTTC. Translated: CASRRMVNGYTF.

This clonotype has more than one count but fewer than ten. The gene calls are TRBV12-3 or TRBV12-4 and TRBJ2-1; 7 bases align to TRBD1. V was clipped by 5 bases and J by 9 bases; unmatched bases: 10. The CDR3 extends over 14 amino acids. CDR3 sequence (DNA): TGTGCCAGCAGTCAAAACAGGGGACAAGGTGAGCAGTTCTTC. The encoded protein is CASSQNRGQGEQFF.

The rearrangement uses TRBV7-8 and TRBJ2-1; TRBD1 or TRBD2 may be the D gene (5 bases each). Germline V gene lookup returns CDR1 SGHVS and CDR2 FQNEAQ. Trimming removed 6 bases at V and 5 bases at J, with 20 bases between. This CDR3 is 16 amino acids long. The CDR3 region is CASRWGIVPYNNEQFF. The CDR3 DNA reads TGTGCCAGCAGGTGGGGGATTGTTCCTTACAACAATGAGCAGTTCTTC.

The chain combines TRBV28 with TRBJ2-7; no definite D call. There are 12 residues in the CDR3. CDR1 and CDR2 (germline): MDHEN, SYDVKM. Trimming removed 6 bases at V and 4 bases at J, with 10 bases between. This chain's CDR3 is CASSPLRYEQYF. The CDR3 DNA is TGTGCCAGCAGCCCGCTTAGGTACGAGCAGTACTTC.

This chain uses TRBV6-5 with TRBJ2-7, with 12 bases identical to TRBD1. This CDR3 region has 14 residues. In germline, CDR1 is MNHEY, CDR2 SVGAGI. The J segment lost 5 bases and the V segment lost 6 bases, leaving 5 bases of the junction unmatched. The CDR3 DNA sequence: TGTGCCAGCAGCCGGGACAGGGGGCTCGACGAGCAGTACTTC. This translates into CASSRDRGLDEQYF.

The V gene is TRBV6-2 or TRBV6-3, the J gene TRBJ2-5, with D tentatively TRBD1 (6 bases). Trimming shortened V by 2 bases and J by 5 bases, and 18 bases separated the two germline ends. Germline V gene sequence: CDR1 MNHEY, CDR2 SVGEGT. The length of the CDR3 is 16 residues. The DNA for the CDR3 is TGTGCCAGCAGTTACCCACAACAGGGTTTTGATGAGACCCAGTACTTC. It is translated as CASSYPQQGFDETQYF.

In this sample, this clonotype turned up a few times. This chain joins TRBV7-2 and TRBJ2-6, with D hard to call. V shed 0 bases and J shed 0 bases, with 6 bases lying between them. Germline V gene data show CDR1 as SGHTA and CDR2 as FQGNSA. The CDR3 runs 16 residues. CDR3 coding DNA: TGTGCCAGCAGCTTAGCGGGCTACTCTGGGGCCAACGTCCTGACTTTC. Translation: CASSLAGYSGANVLTF.